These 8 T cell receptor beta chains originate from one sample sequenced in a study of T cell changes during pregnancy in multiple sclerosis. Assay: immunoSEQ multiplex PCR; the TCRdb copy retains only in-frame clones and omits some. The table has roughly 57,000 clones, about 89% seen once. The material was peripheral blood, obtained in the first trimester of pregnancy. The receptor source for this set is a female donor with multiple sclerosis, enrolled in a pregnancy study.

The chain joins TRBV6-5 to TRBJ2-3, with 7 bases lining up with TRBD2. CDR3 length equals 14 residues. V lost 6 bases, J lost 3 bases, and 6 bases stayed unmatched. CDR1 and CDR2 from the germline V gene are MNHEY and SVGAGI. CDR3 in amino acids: CASRSGKGTDTQYF. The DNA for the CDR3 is TGTGCCAGCAGGAGCGGGAAGGGTACAGATACGCAGTATTTT.

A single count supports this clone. CDR3 DNA sequence: TGTGCCAGCAGCTTTAGCGGGGGGGCCGGCACAGATACGCAGTATTTT. Its translation: CASSFSGGAGTDTQYF. The chain uses TRBV7-3 and TRBJ2-3, with TRBD2 matching 11 bases. CDR3 size: 16 residues. J was trimmed by 1 base and V by 3 bases; bases with no gene match: 3. Germline lookup yields CDR1 SGHTA and CDR2 FQGTGA.

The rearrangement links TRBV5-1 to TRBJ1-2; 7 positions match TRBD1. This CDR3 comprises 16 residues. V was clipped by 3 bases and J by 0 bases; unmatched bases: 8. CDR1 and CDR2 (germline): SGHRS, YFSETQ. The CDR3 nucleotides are TGCGCCAGCAGCTCTGGGACAGTGAATCCTAACTATGGCTACACCTTC. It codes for CASSSGTVNPNYGYTF.

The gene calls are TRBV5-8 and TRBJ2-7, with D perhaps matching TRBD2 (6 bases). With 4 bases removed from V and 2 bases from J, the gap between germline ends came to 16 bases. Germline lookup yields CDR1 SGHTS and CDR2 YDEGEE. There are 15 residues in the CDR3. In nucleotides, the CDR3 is TGTGCCAGCAGCCCTCAGGGCGGGATTCCCTACGAGCAGTACTTC. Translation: CASSPQGGIPYEQYF. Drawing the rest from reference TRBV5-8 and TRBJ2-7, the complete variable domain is EAGVTQSPTHLIKTRGQQATLRCSPISGHTSVYWYQQALGLGLQFLLWYDEGEERNRGNFPPRFSGRQFPNYSSELNVNALELEDSALYLCASSPQGGIPYEQYFGPGTRLTVT.

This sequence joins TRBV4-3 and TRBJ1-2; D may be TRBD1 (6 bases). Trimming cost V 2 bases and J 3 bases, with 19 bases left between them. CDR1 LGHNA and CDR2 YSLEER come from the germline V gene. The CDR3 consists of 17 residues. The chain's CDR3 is CASSQKDRRLTDYGYTF. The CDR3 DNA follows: TGCGCCAGCAGCCAAAAGGACAGACGGCTAACTGACTATGGCTACACCTTC.

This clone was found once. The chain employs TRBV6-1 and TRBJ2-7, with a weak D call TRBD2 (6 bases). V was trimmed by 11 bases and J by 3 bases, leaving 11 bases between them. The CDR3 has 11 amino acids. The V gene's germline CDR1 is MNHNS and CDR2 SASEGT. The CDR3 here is CAAVAVYEQYF. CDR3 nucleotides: TGTGCCGCCGTAGCGGTCTACGAGCAGTACTTC.

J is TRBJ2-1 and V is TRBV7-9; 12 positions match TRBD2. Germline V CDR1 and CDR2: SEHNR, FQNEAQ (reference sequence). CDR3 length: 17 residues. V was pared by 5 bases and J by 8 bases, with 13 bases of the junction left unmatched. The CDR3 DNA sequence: TGTGCCAGCAGCCCTAGACTAGCGGGGGCGTCAGTCCATGAGCAGTTCTTC. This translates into CASSPRLAGASVHEQFF.

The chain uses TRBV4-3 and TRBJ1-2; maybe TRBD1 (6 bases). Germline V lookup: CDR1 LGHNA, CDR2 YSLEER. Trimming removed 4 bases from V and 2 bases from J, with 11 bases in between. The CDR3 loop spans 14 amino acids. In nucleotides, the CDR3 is TGCGCCAGCAGCCCCGGACAGACGAACTATGGCTACACCTTC. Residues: CASSPGQTNYGYTF.